This T cell receptor (beta chain) derives from a study of siplizumab effects on memory and regulatory T cells. Concerning this clone: The antigen remains unidentified.

Clones were read by immunoSEQ multiplex PCR, and TCRdb kept only the in-frame ones, dropping some. The data show about 40,000 clones, with around 89% seen just once and approximately 0.25% held by the top ten. The study's findings and limits: The naive T cell population seemed more diverse than memory cells and seemed a major contributor to the alloresponse. It was not possible to assign a naive or memory phenotype to roughly 80-95% of proliferating CD4+ or CD8+ clones.

Sequenced material: naive CD4+ T cells sorted from blood. The TCR originated in a human donor in good health.

CDR3 sequence (DNA): TGTGCCAGCAGCGCCCTTTTGGGCACTGAAGCTTTCTTT. Amino acids: CASSALLGTEAFF. V is TRBV9 and J is TRBJ1-1; D remains unclear. Trimming removed 3 bases from V and 4 bases from J, with 10 bases in between. The CDR3 extends over 13 amino acids. Germline CDR1 SGDLS, CDR2 YYNGEE.